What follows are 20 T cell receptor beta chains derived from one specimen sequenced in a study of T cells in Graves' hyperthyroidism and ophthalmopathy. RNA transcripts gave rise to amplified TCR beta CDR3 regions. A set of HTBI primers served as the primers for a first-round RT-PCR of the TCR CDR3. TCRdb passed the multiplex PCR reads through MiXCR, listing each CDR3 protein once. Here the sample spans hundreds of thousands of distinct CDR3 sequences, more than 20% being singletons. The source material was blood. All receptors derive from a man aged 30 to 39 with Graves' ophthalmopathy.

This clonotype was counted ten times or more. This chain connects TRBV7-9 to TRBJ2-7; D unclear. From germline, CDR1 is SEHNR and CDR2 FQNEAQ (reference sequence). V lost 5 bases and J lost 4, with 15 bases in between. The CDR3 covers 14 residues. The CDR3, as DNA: TGTGCCAGCAGCCCGACGGGCGAGAGTTACGAGCAGTACTTC. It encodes CASSPTGESYEQYF.

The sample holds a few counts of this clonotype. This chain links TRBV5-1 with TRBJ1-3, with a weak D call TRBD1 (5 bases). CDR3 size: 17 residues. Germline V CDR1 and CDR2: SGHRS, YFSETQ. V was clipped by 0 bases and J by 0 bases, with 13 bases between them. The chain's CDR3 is CASSLAGAGNSGNTIYF. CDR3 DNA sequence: TGCGCCAGCAGCTTGGCAGGTGCAGGGAACTCTGGAAACACCATATATTTT. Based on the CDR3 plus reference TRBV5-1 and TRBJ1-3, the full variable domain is KAGVTQTPRYLIKTRGQQVTLSCSPISGHRSVSWYQQTPGQGLQFLFEYFSETQRNKGNFPGRFSGRQFSNSRSEMNVSTLELGDSALYLCASSLAGAGNSGNTIYFGEGSWLTVV.

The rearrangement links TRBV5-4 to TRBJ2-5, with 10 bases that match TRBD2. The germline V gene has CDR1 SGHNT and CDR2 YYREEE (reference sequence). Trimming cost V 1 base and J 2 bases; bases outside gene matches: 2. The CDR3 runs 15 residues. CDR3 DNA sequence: TGTGCCAGCAGCTTGAAACTAGCGGGACAAGAGACCCAGTACTTC. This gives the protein CASSLKLAGQETQYF.

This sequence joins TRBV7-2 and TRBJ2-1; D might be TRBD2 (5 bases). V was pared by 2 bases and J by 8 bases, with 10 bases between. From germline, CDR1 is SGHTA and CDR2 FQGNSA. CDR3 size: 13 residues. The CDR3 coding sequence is TGTGCCAGCAGCTTACCTAGCTCCGATGAGCAGTTCTTC. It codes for CASSLPSSDEQFF. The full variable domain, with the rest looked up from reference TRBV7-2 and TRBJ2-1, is GAGVSQSPSNKVTEKGKDVELRCDPISGHTALYWYRQSLGQGLEFLIYFQGNSAPDKSGLPSDRFSAERTGGSVSTLTIQRTQQEDSAVYLCASSLPSSDEQFFGPGTRLTVL.

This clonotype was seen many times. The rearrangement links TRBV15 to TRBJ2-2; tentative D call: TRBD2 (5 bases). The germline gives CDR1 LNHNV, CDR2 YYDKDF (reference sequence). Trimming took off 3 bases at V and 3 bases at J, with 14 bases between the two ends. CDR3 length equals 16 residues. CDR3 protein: CATSRSRAGHTGELFF. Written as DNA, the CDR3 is TGTGCCACCAGCAGGTCCCGGGCGGGTCACACCGGGGAGCTGTTTTTT.

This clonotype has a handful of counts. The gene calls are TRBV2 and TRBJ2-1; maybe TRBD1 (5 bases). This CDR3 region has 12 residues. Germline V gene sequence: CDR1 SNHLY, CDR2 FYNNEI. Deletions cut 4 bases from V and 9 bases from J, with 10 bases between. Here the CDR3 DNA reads TGTGCCAGCAGTGTTGGGCAGGGTGAGCAGTTCTTC. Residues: CASSVGQGEQFF.

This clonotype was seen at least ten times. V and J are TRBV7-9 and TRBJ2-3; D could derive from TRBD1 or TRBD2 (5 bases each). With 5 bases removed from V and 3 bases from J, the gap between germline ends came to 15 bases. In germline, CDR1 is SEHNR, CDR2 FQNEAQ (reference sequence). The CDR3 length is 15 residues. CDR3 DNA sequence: TGTGCCAGCAGCCCCGACGGGTGGGGGACAGATACGCAGTATTTT. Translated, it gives CASSPDGWGTDTQYF.

The CDR3, as DNA: TGCGCCAGCAGCAGAAACAGGGGACCAGGGTATGAGCAGTTCTTC. Encoded protein: CASSRNRGPGYEQFF. V usage is TRBV5-1 and J usage is TRBJ2-1; TRBD1 matches 7 bases. Germline CDR1 SGHRS, CDR2 YFSETQ. The CDR3 covers 15 residues. The V segment lost 4 bases and the J segment 8 bases; nucleotides outside the gene matches: 12. Filled out from reference TRBV5-1 and TRBJ2-1, the complete variable domain reads KAGVTQTPRYLIKTRGQQVTLSCSPISGHRSVSWYQQTPGQGLQFLFEYFSETQRNKGNFPGRFSGRQFSNSRSEMNVSTLELGDSALYLCASSRNRGPGYEQFFGPGTRLTVL.

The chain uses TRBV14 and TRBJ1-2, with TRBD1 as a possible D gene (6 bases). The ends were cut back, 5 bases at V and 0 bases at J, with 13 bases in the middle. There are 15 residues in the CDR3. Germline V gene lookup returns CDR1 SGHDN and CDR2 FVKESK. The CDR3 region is CASSAQGLANYGYTF. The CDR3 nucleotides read TGTGCCAGCAGCGCCCAGGGGCTAGCTAACTATGGCTACACCTTC.

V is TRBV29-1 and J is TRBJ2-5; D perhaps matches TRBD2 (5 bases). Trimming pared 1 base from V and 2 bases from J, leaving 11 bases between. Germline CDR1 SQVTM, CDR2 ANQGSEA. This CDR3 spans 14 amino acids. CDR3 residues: CSVEGDSVQETQYF. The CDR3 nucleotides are TGCAGCGTTGAAGGGGATAGCGTTCAAGAGACCCAGTACTTC. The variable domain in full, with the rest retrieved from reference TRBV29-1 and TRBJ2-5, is SAVISQKPSRDICQRGTSLTIQCQVDSQVTMMFWYRQQPGQSLTLIATANQGSEATYESGFVIDKFPISRPNLTFSTLTVSNMSPEDSSIYLCSVEGDSVQETQYFGPGTRLLVL.

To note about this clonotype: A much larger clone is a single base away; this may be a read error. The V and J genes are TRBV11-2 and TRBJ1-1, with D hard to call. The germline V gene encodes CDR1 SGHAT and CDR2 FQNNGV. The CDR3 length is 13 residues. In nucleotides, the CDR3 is TGTGCCAGCGGCTTAGGTGGAGAATTCGAAGCTTTCTTT. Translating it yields CASGLGGEFEAFF.

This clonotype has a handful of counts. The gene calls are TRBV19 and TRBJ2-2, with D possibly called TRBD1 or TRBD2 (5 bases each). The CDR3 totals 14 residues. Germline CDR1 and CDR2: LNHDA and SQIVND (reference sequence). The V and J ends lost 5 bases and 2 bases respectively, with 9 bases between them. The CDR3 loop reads CASSRDGNTGELFF. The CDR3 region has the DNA TGTGCCAGTAGTCGGGACGGCAACACCGGGGAGCTGTTTTTT.

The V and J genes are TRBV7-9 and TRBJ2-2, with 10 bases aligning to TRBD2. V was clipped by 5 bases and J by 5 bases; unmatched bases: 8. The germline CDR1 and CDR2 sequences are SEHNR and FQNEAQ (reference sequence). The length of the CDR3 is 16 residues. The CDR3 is CASSGTGTSETGELFF. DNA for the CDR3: TGTGCCAGCAGCGGCACCGGGACTAGCGAGACCGGGGAGCTGTTTTTT.

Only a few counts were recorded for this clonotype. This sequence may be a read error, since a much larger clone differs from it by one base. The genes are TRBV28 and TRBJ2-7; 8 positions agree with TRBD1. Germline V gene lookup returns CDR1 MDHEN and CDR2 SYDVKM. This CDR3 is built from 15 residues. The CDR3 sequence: CVSIPRGQGASEQYF. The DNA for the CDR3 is TGTGTCAGCATTCCCCGGGGTCAGGGGGCAAGCGAGCAGTACTTC.

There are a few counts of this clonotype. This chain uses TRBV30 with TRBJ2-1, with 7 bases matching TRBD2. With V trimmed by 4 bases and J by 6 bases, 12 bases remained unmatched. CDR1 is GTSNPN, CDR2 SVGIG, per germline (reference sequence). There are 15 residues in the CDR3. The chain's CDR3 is CAWTPKGGRSNEQFF. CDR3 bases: TGTGCCTGGACTCCAAAGGGCGGGAGATCCAATGAGCAGTTCTTC.

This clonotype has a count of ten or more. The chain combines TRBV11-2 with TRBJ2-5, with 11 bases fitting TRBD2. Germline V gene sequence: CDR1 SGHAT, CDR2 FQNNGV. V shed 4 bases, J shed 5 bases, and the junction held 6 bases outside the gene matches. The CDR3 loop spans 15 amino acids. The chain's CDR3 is CASSYVAGGPETQYF. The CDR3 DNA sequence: TGTGCCAGCAGCTACGTAGCGGGAGGGCCGGAGACCCAGTACTTC.

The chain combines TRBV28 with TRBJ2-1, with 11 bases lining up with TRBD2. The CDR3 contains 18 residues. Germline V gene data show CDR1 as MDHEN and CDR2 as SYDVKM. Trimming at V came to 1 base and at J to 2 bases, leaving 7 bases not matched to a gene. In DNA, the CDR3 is TGTGCCAGCAGTTTATATACCACTAGCGGGAGTGCCTACAATGAGCAGTTCTTC. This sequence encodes CASSLYTTSGSAYNEQFF.

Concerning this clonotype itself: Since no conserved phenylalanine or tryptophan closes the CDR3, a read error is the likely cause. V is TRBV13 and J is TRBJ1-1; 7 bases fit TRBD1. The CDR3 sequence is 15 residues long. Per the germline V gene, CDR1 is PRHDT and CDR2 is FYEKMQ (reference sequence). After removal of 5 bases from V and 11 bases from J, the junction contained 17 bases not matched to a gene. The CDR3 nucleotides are TGTGCCAGCAGCATTCCTGACAGGGCAGTTGGGTCGGCTTTCCTT. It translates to CASSIPDRAVGSAFL.

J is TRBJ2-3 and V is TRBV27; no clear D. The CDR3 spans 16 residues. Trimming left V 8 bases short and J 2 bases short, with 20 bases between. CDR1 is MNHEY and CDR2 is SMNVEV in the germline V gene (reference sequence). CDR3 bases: TGTGCCAGCTCCGCCTTTTTTGCGCAACACACAGATACGCAGTATTTT. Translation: CASSAFFAQHTDTQYF.

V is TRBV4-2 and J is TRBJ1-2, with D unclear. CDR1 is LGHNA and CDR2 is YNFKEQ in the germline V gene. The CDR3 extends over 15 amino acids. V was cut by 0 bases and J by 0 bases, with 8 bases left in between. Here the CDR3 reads CASSQDRASNYGYTF. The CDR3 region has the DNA TGTGCCAGCAGCCAAGATCGGGCCTCTAACTATGGCTACACCTTC.